This T cell receptor beta chain was retrieved from a study of blood T cell repertoires in COVID-19. This clone was detected once. Assay: immunoSEQ multiplex PCR; the TCRdb copy retains only in-frame clones and omits some. The table includes about 130,000 clones, roughly 79% detected once. Trimming at V came to 3 bases and at J to 5 bases, leaving 8 bases not matched to a gene. This CDR3 spans 17 amino acids. The germline CDR1 and CDR2 sequences are SGHRS and YFSETQ. The chain has TRBV5-1 and TRBJ2-1, with TRBD2 identical over 13 bases. The sequencing input was peripheral blood. This clonotype was obtained from a human donor in a cohort sampled during active COVID-19. The CDR3 coding sequence is TGCGCCAGCAGCTCACTAGCGGGGGGGCTTATCCACAATGAGCAGTTCTTC. It specifies CASSSLAGGLIHNEQFF.